This T cell receptor beta chain appears in the sequencing data of a study of cytomegalovirus exposure and HLA in healthy donors. Study results and caveats: In all likelihood, a cluster of highly shared sequence variants was a sequencing artifact. Across donors, sequencing depth was assumed by presence/absence analyses to be roughly uniform. A later analysis reported that several of the most significant clusters appeared to be linked to common viral pathogens, among them Epstein-Barr virus.

13 Jbeta primers and 60 Vbeta primers were used for the PCR. Clones were sequenced by immunoSEQ multiplex PCR, and TCRdb holds only the in-frame ones, with some missing. The table includes some 90,000 clones, around 78% detected once. Note on this clone: No antigen is known for it.

The CDR3 is 13 residues long. Germline values: CDR1 SEHNR, CDR2 FQNEAQ (reference sequence). The V end was cut by 3 bases, the J end by 6 bases, with 11 bases between. The material sequenced was PBMCs. The TCR originated in a man aged 25-40 years in good health and CMV-seronegative. The chain uses TRBV7-9 and TRBJ1-2; D is possibly TRBD1 (5 bases). CDR3 amino acids: CASSLGGTDGYTF. CDR3 coding DNA: TGTGCCAGCAGCTTGGGGGGAACGGATGGCTACACCTTC.